A single sample is the source of the 28 T cell receptor beta chains below, sequenced in a study of T cell responses to AZD1222 COVID-19 vaccine. The repertoire was sequenced with immunoSEQ multiplex PCR; TCRdb's copy has only in-frame clones and lacks some. The sample holds about 180,000 clones, about nine tenths seen once. The sequencing here drew on peripheral blood, taken 28 days after the second AZD1222 dose. All receptors derive from an adult who received the AZD1222 COVID-19 vaccine.

This chain links TRBV21-1 with TRBJ2-5. TRBV21-1 is an annotated pseudogene. The CDR3 is 15 amino acids. CDR3 in amino acids: CASRRSQGGGETQYF. DNA for the CDR3: TGTGCCAGCAGACGCTCACAGGGAGGTGGAGAGACCCAGTACTTC.

The rearrangement uses TRBV2 and TRBJ2-7; 9 bases are a match to TRBD1. The V gene end was trimmed by 4 bases and the J gene end by 1 base; junction bases not matched to a gene: 5. The V gene's germline CDR1 is SNHLY and CDR2 FYNNEI. The CDR3 runs to 15 residues. The CDR3 loop reads CASSALDRGSYEQYF. In nucleotides, the CDR3 is TGTGCCAGCAGTGCCCTGGACAGGGGATCCTACGAGCAGTACTTC.

This clone has just a few counts. In nucleotides, the CDR3 is TGTGCCAGCAGTCCCGGACAGGGGCACACTGAAGCTTTCTTT. Its protein is CASSPGQGHTEAFF. The V and J genes are TRBV6-5 and TRBJ1-1; 9 positions agree with TRBD1. The V gene's germline CDR1 is MNHEY and CDR2 SVGAGI. This CDR3 has 14 residues. Losses at the gene ends were 5 bases for V and 3 bases for J; bases not matched to a gene: 4.

The chain employs TRBV27 and TRBJ1-5, with D maybe TRBD1 (6 bases). This CDR3 has 14 amino acids. Germline V gives CDR1 MNHEY, CDR2 SMNVEV (reference sequence). The ends were cut back, 0 bases at V and 10 bases at J, with 13 bases in the middle. CDR3 amino acids: CASSLSRQAGPQHF. CDR3 nucleotide sequence: TGTGCCAGCAGTTTATCCCGACAGGCCGGCCCCCAGCATTTT.

The rearrangement links TRBV11-2 to TRBJ1-6; D ambiguous. Germline V gene lookup returns CDR1 SGHAT and CDR2 FQNNGV. The CDR3 consists of 13 residues. V lost 4 bases and J lost 8, with 9 bases in between. DNA for the CDR3: TGTGCCAGCAGCTCTGCTGGGGATTCACCCCTCCACTTT. It encodes CASSSAGDSPLHF.

This rearrangement joins TRBV2 to TRBJ2-3; the D call may be TRBD1 or TRBD2 (5 bases each). Germline lookup yields CDR1 SNHLY and CDR2 FYNNEI. Trimming took off 6 bases at V and 5 bases at J, with 18 bases between the two ends. CDR3 length: 15 amino acids. CDR3 sequence (DNA): TGTGCCAGCAGCGTAAGCCCCGGGACCCTAGATACGCAGTATTTT. It specifies CASSVSPGTLDTQYF.

The V gene is TRBV6-5, the J gene TRBJ2-3; 7 bases are shared with TRBD1. The ends lost 11 bases at V and 4 bases at J; junction bases unmatched: 9. The CDR3 totals 13 residues. Per germline, CDR1 MNHEY and CDR2 SVGAGI. CDR3 protein: CAATGRGSDTQYF. CDR3 DNA sequence: TGTGCCGCGACAGGCAGGGGGTCAGATACGCAGTATTTT.

The chain links TRBV11-2 to TRBJ1-1; D uncertain. The V gene's germline CDR1 is SGHAT and CDR2 FQNNGV. Trimming stripped 1 base from V and 4 bases from J, with 16 bases between. CDR3 length equals 16 residues. Written as DNA, the CDR3 is TGTGCCAGCAGCTTAGTGGGGAGGGCCGCTATCACTGAAGCTTTCTTT. It yields the protein CASSLVGRAAITEAFF.

The rearrangement uses TRBV7-3 and TRBJ2-1; tentatively, D is TRBD1 or TRBD2 (7 bases each). The CDR3 is made up of 15 amino acids. CDR1 SGHTA and CDR2 FQGTGA come from the germline V gene. V was clipped by 5 bases and J by 2 bases, with 13 bases between them. CDR3 sequence reads: CASSPQGGPYNEQFF. The CDR3 DNA reads as TGTGCCAGCAGCCCGCAGGGGGGGCCCTACAATGAGCAGTTCTTC. Full variable domain (outside the CDR3, taken from reference TRBV7-3 and TRBJ2-1): GAGVSQTPSNKVTEKGKYVELRCDPISGHTALYWYRQSLGQGPEFLIYFQGTGAADDSGLPNDRFFAVRPEGSVSTLKIQRTERGDSAVYLCASSPQGGPYNEQFFGPGTRLTVL.

With respect to this clone: The junction differs from germline at one of its ends, possibly a read error. The rearrangement uses TRBV20-1 and TRBJ1-2; D possibly corresponds to TRBD1 (5 bases). This CDR3 spans 9 amino acids. The germline V gene encodes CDR1 DFQATT and CDR2 SNEGSKA (reference sequence). CDR3 coding DNA: TGCAGTGCAAGACCGGGGCGGACTTTC. It codes for CSARPGRTF.

The chain carries TRBV16 and TRBJ2-2, with 8 bases fitting TRBD1. CDR1 KGHSY and CDR2 FQNENV come from the germline V gene. The CDR3 is 15 residues long. The V segment lost 3 bases and the J segment 3 bases; nucleotides outside the gene matches: 3. CDR3 sequence (DNA): TGTGCCAGCAGCCACGGACAGGGTTACACCGGGGAGCTGTTTTTT. Translating it yields CASSHGQGYTGELFF.

This clone appeared a single time. CDR3 sequence (DNA): TGTGCCAGCAGCCGACAGGGGACGGGTAATTCACCCCTCCACTTT. It yields the protein CASSRQGTGNSPLHF. The V gene is TRBV13, the J gene TRBJ1-6; the match to TRBD1 covers 8 bases. This CDR3 spans 15 amino acids. Germline V lookup: CDR1 PRHDT, CDR2 FYEKMQ (reference sequence). V was clipped by 5 bases and J by 6 bases; unmatched bases: 6.

The gene calls are TRBV28 and TRBJ1-2; D remains unclear. This CDR3 comprises 15 residues. Germline lookup yields CDR1 MDHEN and CDR2 SYDVKM. Deletions cut 6 bases from V and 4 bases from J, with 18 bases between. The CDR3 loop reads CASRPTGIPSYGYTF. As DNA, the CDR3 is TGTGCCAGCAGGCCAACCGGGATCCCTTCCTATGGCTACACCTTC.

The V call is TRBV3-1 (or the pseudogene TRBV3-2), the J call TRBJ1-2, with 9 bases identical to TRBD1. This CDR3 spans 14 amino acids. The V segment lost 4 bases and the J segment 8 bases; nucleotides outside the gene matches: 8. Germline CDR1 LGHDT, CDR2 YNNKEL (reference sequence). CDR3 sequence: CASSPRDREGGYTF. The CDR3 nucleotides are TGTGCCAGCAGCCCGCGGGACAGGGAGGGCGGCTACACCTTC.

The chain's CDR3 is CASSYSGSGGYTDTQYF. The CDR3 nucleotides are TGTGCCAGCAGTTACTCTGGTAGCGGGGGCTACACAGATACGCAGTATTTT. The genes are TRBV6-2 or TRBV6-3 and TRBJ2-3, with 9 bases fitting TRBD2. Trimming removed 0 bases from V and 2 bases from J; junction bases left unmatched: 6. CDR1 is MNHEY and CDR2 is SVGEGT in the germline V gene. CDR3 length: 17 amino acids.

This chain joins TRBV7-8 and TRBJ1-1, with D hard to call. Trimming shortened V by 3 bases and J by 3 bases, and 5 bases separated the two germline ends. The CDR3 has 12 residues. Germline CDR1 SGHVS, CDR2 FQNEAQ. CDR3 sequence reads: CASSLSHTEAFF. As DNA, the CDR3 is TGTGCCAGCAGCTTGTCGCACACTGAAGCTTTCTTT.

V usage is TRBV19 and J usage is TRBJ2-7, with 7 bases aligning to TRBD2. Looked up from germline, CDR1 is LNHDA and CDR2 is SQIVND (reference sequence). V lost 3 bases and J lost 3; bases outside the gene matches: 2. The CDR3 consists of 13 residues. CDR3 nucleotides: TGTGCCAGTAGTATTAGGGAGGGCTACGAGCAGTACTTC. Translation gives CASSIREGYEQYF.

The chain couples TRBV3-1 (or the pseudogene TRBV3-2) to TRBJ1-5, with 8 bases matching TRBD1. V was clipped by 4 bases and J by 7 bases; unmatched bases: 9. Germline V CDR1 and CDR2: LGHDT, YNNKEL (reference sequence). The CDR3 is made up of 15 amino acids. The CDR3, as DNA: TGTGCCAGCAGCCCCCGGGACAGGTCCCCGCAGCCCCAGCATTTT. This sequence encodes CASSPRDRSPQPQHF.

The chain combines TRBV7-8 with TRBJ1-5; possible D gene TRBD1, 6 bases. The CDR3 runs to 15 residues. CDR1 SGHVS and CDR2 FQNEAQ come from the germline V gene. V gave up 5 bases and J gave up 4 bases, with 15 bases separating them. CDR3 in amino acids: CASSQGQGGNQPQHF. CDR3 DNA: TGTGCCAGCAGCCAGGGGCAGGGAGGTAATCAGCCCCAGCATTTT.

Concerning this clone itself: This same CDR3 is encoded by further DNA sequences in the sample. The V and J genes are TRBV10-3 and TRBJ2-2, with a weak D call TRBD1 (5 bases). This CDR3 is 14 amino acids long. The V end was cut by 0 bases, the J end by 4 bases, with 6 bases between. Germline V gives CDR1 ENHRY, CDR2 SYGVKD. CDR3 bases: TGTGCCATCAGTGAGTCAAGGGGCACCGGGGAGCTGTTTTTT. Its protein product is CAISESRGTGELFF.

The J gene is TRBJ1-2, the V gene TRBV7-2; D ambiguous. The CDR3 has 13 residues. From germline, CDR1 is SGHTA and CDR2 FQGNSA. V gave up 5 bases and J gave up 8 bases, with 15 bases separating them. The CDR3 region has the DNA TGTGCCAGCAGCCCTGAGAGGACGAGGGGCTACACCTTC. Its translation: CASSPERTRGYTF.

The rearrangement uses TRBV18 and TRBJ1-5; D not certain. This CDR3 has 15 amino acids. Germline loops: CDR1 KGHSH, CDR2 LQKENI. V lost 5 bases, J lost 0 bases, and 11 bases lay in between. DNA of the CDR3: TGTGCCAGCTCAAACGGTGGGGATAGCAATCAGCCCCAGCATTTT. Protein sequence: CASSNGGDSNQPQHF.

A single count supports this clone. The CDR3 is CASTPSRGNYGYTF. In DNA, the CDR3 is TGTGCCAGTACCCCCAGCAGGGGGAACTATGGCTACACCTTC. V gene TRBV19 combines with J gene TRBJ1-2; 7 nucleotides line up with TRBD1. There are 14 residues in the CDR3. V lost 7 bases and J lost 2; bases outside the gene matches: 7. The germline CDR1 and CDR2 sequences are LNHDA and SQIVND (reference sequence).

CDR3 region: CASSLSGTSGPGELFF. The CDR3 bases are TGTGCCAGCAGCCTAAGTGGGACTAGCGGTCCCGGGGAGCTGTTTTTT. V is TRBV3-1 (or the pseudogene TRBV3-2) and J is TRBJ2-2; TRBD2 agrees at 11 bases. The CDR3 contains 16 residues. The germline V gene encodes CDR1 LGHDT and CDR2 YNNKEL (reference sequence). V shed 4 bases and J 6 bases; nucleotides not matched to a gene: 7.

The chain combines TRBV28 with TRBJ1-4; D is unresolved. The CDR3 is made up of 13 amino acids. V shed 6 bases and J shed 13 bases, with 18 bases lying between them. Germline values: CDR1 MDHEN, CDR2 SYDVKM. Here the CDR3 reads CASSQIPSRSLFF. The CDR3 coding sequence is TGTGCCAGCAGCCAAATCCCTAGCAGATCACTGTTTTTT.

V and J are TRBV7-3 and TRBJ1-2; 9 nucleotides match TRBD1. V trimming: 5 bases; J trimming: 4 bases; junction bases outside the gene matches: 8. The CDR3 runs 15 residues. The V gene's germline CDR1 is SGHTA and CDR2 FQGTGA. This CDR3 reads CASSTRQGGVYGYTF. The CDR3 DNA reads TGTGCCAGCAGCACCAGACAGGGGGGCGTCTATGGCTACACCTTC.

In nucleotides, the CDR3 is TGTGCCTGGAGTGCCGGCGGACAGAAAAACATTCAGTACTTC. This sequence encodes CAWSAGGQKNIQYF. The chain is built from TRBV30 and TRBJ2-4; D may be TRBD1 (6 bases). Trimming removed 1 base at V and 4 bases at J, with 11 bases between. From germline, CDR1 is GTSNPN and CDR2 SVGIG (reference sequence). This CDR3 is built from 14 residues. The variable domain in full, with the rest retrieved from reference TRBV30 and TRBJ2-4, is SQTIHQWPATLVQPVGSPLSLECTVEGTSNPNLYWYRQAAGRGLQLLFYSVGIGQISSEVPQNLSASRPQDRQFILSSKKLLLSDSGFYLCAWSAGGQKNIQYFGAGTRLSVL.

This clone was counted only a few times. The V call is TRBV7-2, the J call TRBJ2-7, with D perhaps being TRBD1 or TRBD2 (6 bases each). CDR3 length: 16 residues. Trimming took off 1 base at V and 0 bases at J, with 13 bases between the two ends. Germline V gene lookup returns CDR1 SGHTA and CDR2 FQGNSA. The chain's CDR3 is CASSLDSGASSYEQYF. The CDR3 DNA is TGTGCCAGCAGCTTAGATTCGGGGGCCTCCTCCTACGAGCAGTACTTC.